The 10 T cell receptor beta chains reported below all come from one sample, sequenced in a study of cytomegalovirus exposure and HLA in healthy donors (dated by TCRdb to about 2017). Library preparation employed the immunoSEQ multiplex PCR assay. A mixture of 60 forward primers for TCR Vbeta segments and 13 reverse primers for TCR Jbeta segments was used in the multiplex PCR. Sourced from immuneACCESS, this table was stored by TCRdb with only in-frame sequences that have V and J called. A share of the clones is absent; for the studies checked, an unresolved V gene accounts for under half, and the remainder has no known explanation. This sample comprises 150,000 or so clones, 84% of them detected only once. Roughly 1% of the sample is held by the ten biggest clonotypes. The sample taken for sequencing was PBMCs. Source of these receptors: a man under 40 in good health and CMV-seronegative.

The V call is TRBV5-1, the J call TRBJ2-3; unclear D gene. The germline V and J ends were trimmed by 4 bases and 6 bases, with 21 bases remaining between them. The CDR3 has 16 amino acids. The germline V gene encodes CDR1 SGHRS and CDR2 YFSETQ. CDR3 residues: CASSRSDLRVPDTQYF. CDR3 bases: TGCGCCAGCAGCCGGAGCGATTTGCGCGTGCCGGATACGCAGTATTTT.

This clone occurred a few times. The chain employs TRBV6-6 and TRBJ2-2; D gene ambiguous. Trimming cost V 8 bases and J 6 bases, with 4 bases left between them. Germline V lookup: CDR1 MNHNY, CDR2 SVGAGI (reference sequence). CDR3 length: 10 amino acids. CDR3 residues: CASRAGELFF. The CDR3 nucleotides are TGTGCCAGCCGGGCCGGGGAGCTGTTTTTT.

The V gene is TRBV5-8, the J gene TRBJ1-6; TRBD1 is a possible D gene (6 bases). The V end lost 0 bases, the J end lost 6 bases, and 13 bases lay between the germline ends. CDR1 is SGHTS, CDR2 YDEGEE, per germline. This CDR3 is built from 16 residues. Written as DNA, the CDR3 is TGTGCCAGCAGCTTGGCCACAGGGTTTTCTAATTCACCCCTCCACTTT. Translated: CASSLATGFSNSPLHF.

This clone was counted a single time. This chain uses TRBV5-4 with TRBJ1-1; the match to TRBD1 covers 9 bases. Germline assignment: CDR1 SGHNT and CDR2 YYREEE (reference sequence). V was pared by 0 bases and J by 5 bases, with 2 bases of the junction left unmatched. This CDR3 is built from 14 residues. The CDR3 region is CASSLGQGGTEAFF. CDR3 nucleotides: TGTGCCAGCAGCTTGGGACAGGGGGGTACTGAAGCTTTCTTT.

V and J are TRBV7-2 and TRBJ2-3; TRBD1 agrees at 7 bases. The CDR3 totals 17 residues. With V trimmed by 6 bases and J by 0 bases, 12 bases remained unmatched. Germline CDR1 SGHTA, CDR2 FQGNSA. Here the CDR3 DNA reads TGTGCCAGCAGACCTCCTAACAGGGGCCCCAGCACAGATACGCAGTATTTT. Translation gives CASRPPNRGPSTDTQYF.

This chain joins TRBV5-4 and TRBJ1-2, with 7 bases that match TRBD1. Germline trimming cut 3 bases from V and 8 bases from J; bases unmatched to any gene: 13. Germline lookup yields CDR1 SGHNT and CDR2 YYREEE (reference sequence). This CDR3 is 15 amino acids long. In nucleotides, the CDR3 is TGTGCCAGCAGCTCTTCTGACAGGGCAAATTCCGGCTACACCTTC. Translating gives CASSSSDRANSGYTF.

The V call is TRBV27, the J call TRBJ1-5; D is perhaps TRBD1 (6 bases). CDR3 size: 16 residues. Germline V lookup: CDR1 MNHEY, CDR2 SMNVEV (reference sequence). V gave up 3 bases and J gave up 4 bases, with 16 bases separating them. CDR3 nucleotides: TGTGCCAGCAGTTTGGGTCCCCCACAGGGAAATCAGCCCCAGCATTTT. The encoded protein is CASSLGPPQGNQPQHF.

This sequence joins TRBV15 and TRBJ1-4; tentatively, D is TRBD1 (5 bases). V lost 0 bases to trimming and J lost 0 bases, with 11 bases between them. In germline, CDR1 is LNHNV, CDR2 YYDKDF (reference sequence). The length of the CDR3 is 17 residues. CDR3 DNA sequence: TGTGCCACCAGCAGAGATAGGGGCAGCTCAACTAATGAAAAACTGTTTTTT. It encodes CATSRDRGSSTNEKLFF.

CDR3 amino acids: CASSQEGGLDTEAFF. The CDR3 DNA sequence: TGCGCCAGCAGCCAAGAAGGAGGCTTAGACACTGAAGCTTTCTTT. The chain is built from TRBV4-1 and TRBJ1-1, with D hard to call. This CDR3 is 15 amino acids long. V gave up 0 bases and J gave up 3 bases, with 11 bases separating them. Germline CDR1 is MGHRA and CDR2 is YSYEKL.

The chain joins TRBV4-1 to TRBJ2-7; 11 bases match TRBD2. The CDR3 sequence is 15 residues long. CDR1 and CDR2 (germline): MGHRA, YSYEKL. V lost 1 base and J lost 6; bases outside the gene matches: 5. The DNA of the CDR3 is TGCGCCAGCAGCCAAGTCACTAGCGGGAGCCTCGAGCAGTACTTC. Residues: CASSQVTSGSLEQYF.